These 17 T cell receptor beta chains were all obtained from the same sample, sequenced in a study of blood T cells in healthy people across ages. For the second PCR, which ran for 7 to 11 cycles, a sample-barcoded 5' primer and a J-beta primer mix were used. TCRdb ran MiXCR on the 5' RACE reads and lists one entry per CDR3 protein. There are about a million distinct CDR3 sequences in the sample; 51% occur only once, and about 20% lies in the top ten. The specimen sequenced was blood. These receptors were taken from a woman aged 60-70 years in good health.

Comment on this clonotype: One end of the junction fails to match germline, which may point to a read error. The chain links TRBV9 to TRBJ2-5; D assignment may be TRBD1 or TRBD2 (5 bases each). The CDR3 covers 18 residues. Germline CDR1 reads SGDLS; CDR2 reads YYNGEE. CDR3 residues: CASSVGDQVSRSLRTQSF. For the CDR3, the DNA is TGTGCCAGCAGCGTAGGGGACCAAGTATCTCGGTCGCTTCGGACCCAGTCCTTC.

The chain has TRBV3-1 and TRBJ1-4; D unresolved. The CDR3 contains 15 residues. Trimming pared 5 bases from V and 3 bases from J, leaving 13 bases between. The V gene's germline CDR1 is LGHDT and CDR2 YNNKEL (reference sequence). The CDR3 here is CASSNPRGANEKLFF. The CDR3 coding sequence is TGTGCCAGCAGCAACCCTCGCGGAGCTAATGAAAAACTGTTTTTT.

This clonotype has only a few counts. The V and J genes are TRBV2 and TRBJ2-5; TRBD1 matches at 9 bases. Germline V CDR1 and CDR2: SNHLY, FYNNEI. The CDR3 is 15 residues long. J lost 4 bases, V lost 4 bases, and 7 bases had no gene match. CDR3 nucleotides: TGTGCCAGCAGTGTAGACGGGACAGGGAGAGAGACCCAGTACTTC. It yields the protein CASSVDGTGRETQYF.

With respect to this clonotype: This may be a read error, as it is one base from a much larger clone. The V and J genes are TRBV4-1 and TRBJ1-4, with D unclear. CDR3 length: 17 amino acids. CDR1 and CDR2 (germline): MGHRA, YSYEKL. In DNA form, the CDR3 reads TGCGCCAACAGCCAAGGCACCAACAACGCTGTTAATGAAAAACTGTTTTTT. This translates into CANSQGTNNAVNEKLFF.

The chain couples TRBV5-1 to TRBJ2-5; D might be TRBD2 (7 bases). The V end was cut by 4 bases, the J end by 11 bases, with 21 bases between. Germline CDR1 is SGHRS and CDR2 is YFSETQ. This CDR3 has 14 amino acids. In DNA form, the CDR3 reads TGCGCCAGCAGCGTAGAGGGGGGGCTAAATGAGCAGTACTTC. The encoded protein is CASSVEGGLNEQYF.

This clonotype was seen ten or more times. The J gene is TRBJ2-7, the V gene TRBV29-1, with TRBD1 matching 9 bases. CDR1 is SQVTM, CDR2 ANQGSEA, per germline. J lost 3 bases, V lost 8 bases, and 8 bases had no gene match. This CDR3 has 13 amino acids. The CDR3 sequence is CSFSGTGNYEQYF. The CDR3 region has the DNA TGCAGCTTTTCCGGGACAGGGAACTACGAGCAGTACTTC.

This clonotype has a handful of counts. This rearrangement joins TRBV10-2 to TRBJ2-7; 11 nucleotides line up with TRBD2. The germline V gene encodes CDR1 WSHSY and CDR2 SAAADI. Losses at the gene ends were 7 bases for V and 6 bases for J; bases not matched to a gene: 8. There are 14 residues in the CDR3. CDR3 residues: CASIQTGTSGEQYF. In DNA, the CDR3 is TGCGCCAGCATTCAGACCGGGACTAGCGGCGAGCAGTACTTC.

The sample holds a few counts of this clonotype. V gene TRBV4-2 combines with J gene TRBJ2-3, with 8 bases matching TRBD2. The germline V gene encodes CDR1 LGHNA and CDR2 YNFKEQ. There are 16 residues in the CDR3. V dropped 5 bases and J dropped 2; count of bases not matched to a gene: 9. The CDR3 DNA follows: TGTGCCAGCAGCGAGCGACTAGCGCAATTCACAGATACGCAGTATTTT. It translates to CASSERLAQFTDTQYF.

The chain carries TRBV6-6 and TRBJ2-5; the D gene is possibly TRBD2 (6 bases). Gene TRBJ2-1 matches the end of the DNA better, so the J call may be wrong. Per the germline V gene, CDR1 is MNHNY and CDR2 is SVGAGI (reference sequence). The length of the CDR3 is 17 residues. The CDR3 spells CASILRTDYLYQETQFF. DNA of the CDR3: TGTGCCAGCATCCTGAGGACGGACTACTTGTACCAAGAGACCCAGTTCTTC.

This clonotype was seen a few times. The CDR3 spells CASSPSFQGRLYEQYF. The CDR3 DNA reads TGTGCCAGCTCACCCTCATTCCAGGGACGGCTCTACGAGCAGTACTTC. V gene TRBV18 combines with J gene TRBJ2-7; the D call may be TRBD1 or TRBD2 (5 bases each). This CDR3 has 16 amino acids. Germline loops: CDR1 KGHSH, CDR2 LQKENI. Trimming shortened V by 3 bases and J by 3 bases, and 18 bases separated the two germline ends.

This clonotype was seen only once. CDR3 in amino acids: CASSGPEQRDNEQFF. The CDR3 coding sequence is TGTGCCAGCAGTGGGCCGGAACAGAGAGACAATGAGCAGTTCTTC. J is TRBJ2-1 and V is TRBV28; D ambiguous. The CDR3 totals 15 residues. CDR1 is MDHEN and CDR2 is SYDVKM in the germline V gene. Trimming removed 5 bases from V and 5 bases from J, with 16 bases in between.

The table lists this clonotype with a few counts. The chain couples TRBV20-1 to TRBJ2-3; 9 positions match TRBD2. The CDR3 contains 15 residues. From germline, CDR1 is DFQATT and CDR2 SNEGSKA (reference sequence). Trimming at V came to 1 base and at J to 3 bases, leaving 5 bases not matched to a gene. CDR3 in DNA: TGCAGTGCTAGAGGTGTAGCGGGAGTTACAGATACGCAGTATTTT. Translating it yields CSARGVAGVTDTQYF.

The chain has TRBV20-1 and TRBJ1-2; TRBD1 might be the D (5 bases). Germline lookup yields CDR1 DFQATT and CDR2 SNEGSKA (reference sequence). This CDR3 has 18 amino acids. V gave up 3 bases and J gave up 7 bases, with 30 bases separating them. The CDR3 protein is CSASLELSRAGKVGGYTF. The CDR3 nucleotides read TGCAGTGCTAGTTTAGAACTAAGTCGGGCAGGGAAAGTGGGTGGCTACACCTTC.

The CDR3 reads CSASGRAYTQYF. The CDR3 DNA follows: TGCAGTGCTAGCGGTCGTGCCTATACGCAGTATTTT. The chain employs TRBV20-1 and TRBJ2-3; D is unclear. This CDR3 is built from 12 residues. Germline lookup yields CDR1 DFQATT and CDR2 SNEGSKA (reference sequence). V was cut by 3 bases and J by 7 bases, with 11 bases left in between.

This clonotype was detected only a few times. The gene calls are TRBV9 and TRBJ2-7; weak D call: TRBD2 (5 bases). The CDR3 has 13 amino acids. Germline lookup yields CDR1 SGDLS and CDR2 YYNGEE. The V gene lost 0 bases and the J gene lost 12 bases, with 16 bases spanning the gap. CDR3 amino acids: CASSVALGYGRYF. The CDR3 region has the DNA TGTGCCAGCAGCGTAGCTTTAGGCTATGGGAGGTACTTC.

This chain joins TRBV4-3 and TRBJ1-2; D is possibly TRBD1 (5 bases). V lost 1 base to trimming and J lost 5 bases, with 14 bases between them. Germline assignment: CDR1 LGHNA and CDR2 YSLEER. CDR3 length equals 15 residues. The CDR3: CASSQAKGLLYGYTF. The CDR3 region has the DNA TGCGCCAGCAGCCAAGCCAAGGGGCTTTTATATGGCTACACCTTC.

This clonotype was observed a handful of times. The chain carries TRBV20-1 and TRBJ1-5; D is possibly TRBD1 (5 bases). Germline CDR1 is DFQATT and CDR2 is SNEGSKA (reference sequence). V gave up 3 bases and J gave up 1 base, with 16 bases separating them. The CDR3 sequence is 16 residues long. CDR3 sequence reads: CSASKPRGDSNQPQHF. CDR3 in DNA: TGCAGTGCTAGTAAGCCTCGGGGCGACAGCAATCAGCCCCAGCATTTT.